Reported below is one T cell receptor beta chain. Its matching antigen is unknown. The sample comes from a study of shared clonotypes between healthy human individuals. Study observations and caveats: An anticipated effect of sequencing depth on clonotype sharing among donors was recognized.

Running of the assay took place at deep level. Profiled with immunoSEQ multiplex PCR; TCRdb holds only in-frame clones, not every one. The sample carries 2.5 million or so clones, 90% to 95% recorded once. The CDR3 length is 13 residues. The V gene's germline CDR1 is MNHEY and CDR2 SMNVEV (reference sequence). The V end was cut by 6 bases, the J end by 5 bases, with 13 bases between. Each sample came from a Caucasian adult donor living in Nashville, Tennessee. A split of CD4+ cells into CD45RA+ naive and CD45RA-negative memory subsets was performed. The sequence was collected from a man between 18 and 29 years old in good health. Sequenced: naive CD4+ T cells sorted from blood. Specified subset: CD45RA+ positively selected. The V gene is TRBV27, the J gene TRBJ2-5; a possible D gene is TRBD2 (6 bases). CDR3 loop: CASSQLAWETQYF. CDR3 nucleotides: TGTGCCAGCAGCCAACTAGCTTGGGAGACCCAGTACTTC.